These 25 T cell receptor beta chains share one sample of origin, sequenced in a study of blood T cells in healthy people across ages. The use of a sample-barcoded 5' primer and a J-beta primer mix characterized a second PCR of about 7 to 12 cycles. TCRdb re-analysed the 5' RACE reads in MiXCR, keeping a single row per CDR3 protein. The table has 1.5 million or so distinct CDR3 sequences, roughly 43% seen once. Sequencing was carried out using blood. Every receptor here comes from a woman between 18 and 30 years old in good health.

The V call is TRBV7-2, the J call TRBJ2-1; 8 bases align to TRBD1. Germline V gene data show CDR1 as SGHTA and CDR2 as FQGNSA. CDR3 length: 15 amino acids. Unmatched junction bases numbered 6, after V lost 2 bases and J lost 6 bases. CDR3 in DNA: TGTGCCAGCAGCTTATTTGGACAGGGACTCAATGAGCAGTTCTTC. Its translation is CASSLFGQGLNEQFF.

This chain links TRBV4-1 with TRBJ2-1; tentative D call: TRBD2 (6 bases). V gave up 4 bases and J gave up 0 bases, with 16 bases separating them. This CDR3 has 17 amino acids. Looked up from germline, CDR1 is MGHRA and CDR2 is YSYEKL. The CDR3 region is CASSLPRRASSYNEQFF. The CDR3, as DNA: TGCGCCAGCAGCCTCCCGAGGAGGGCCAGCTCCTACAATGAGCAGTTCTTC.

The CDR3 reads CASSEVGGASYNEQFF. As DNA, the CDR3 is TGTGCCAGCAGTGAGGTTGGCGGGGCCTCCTACAATGAGCAGTTCTTC. V gene TRBV9 combines with J gene TRBJ2-1; the D gene is possibly TRBD2 (6 bases). The CDR3 length is 16 residues. V was pared by 5 bases and J by 0 bases, with 15 bases between. Looked up from germline, CDR1 is SGDLS and CDR2 is YYNGEE.

This rearrangement joins TRBV20-1 to TRBJ1-2; D ambiguous. Germline V CDR1 and CDR2: DFQATT, SNEGSKA (reference sequence). Trimming removed 5 bases at V and 6 bases at J, with 10 bases between. The CDR3 runs to 11 residues. The CDR3 sequence: CSAHGGNGYTF. Written as DNA, the CDR3 is TGCAGTGCTCACGGCGGCAATGGCTACACCTTC.

This clonotype was counted a few times. The chain combines TRBV6-1 with TRBJ2-7, with TRBD1 as a possible D gene (5 bases). V was pared by 7 bases and J by 1 base, with 14 bases between. The germline V gene encodes CDR1 MNHNS and CDR2 SASEGT. The CDR3 contains 14 residues. As DNA, the CDR3 is TGTGCCAGCAATGGCGGTGGGGCATCCTACGAGCAGTACTTC. Its protein is CASNGGGASYEQYF.

This clonotype came up once. The chain employs TRBV27 and TRBJ2-5; 8 bases are shared with TRBD2. J was trimmed by 13 bases and V by 4 bases; bases with no gene match: 8. Per germline, CDR1 MNHEY and CDR2 SMNVEV (reference sequence). This CDR3 has 12 amino acids. The DNA for the CDR3 is TGTGCCAGCAGTTACTCGGGGGGGGCGACGTACTTC. Translating it yields CASSYSGGATYF.

This chain joins TRBV29-1 and TRBJ2-2; TRBD1 agrees at 11 bases. Germline CDR1 and CDR2: SQVTM and ANQGSEA. After removal of 7 bases from V and 4 bases from J, the junction contained 2 bases not matched to a gene. The CDR3 has 13 residues. The CDR3 nucleotides read TGCAGCGCCGGGACAGGGGGCACCGGGGAGCTGTTTTTT. Its translation: CSAGTGGTGELFF.

This clonotype was seen at least ten times. This chain uses TRBV28 with TRBJ1-2; D remains ambiguous. The CDR3 runs 11 residues. With 6 bases removed from V and 4 bases from J, the gap between germline ends came to 6 bases. Germline lookup yields CDR1 MDHEN and CDR2 SYDVKM. The CDR3 reads CASRGTYGYTF. The CDR3 coding sequence is TGTGCCAGCAGGGGAACCTATGGCTACACCTTC.

This clonotype was picked up a small number of times. The gene calls are TRBV4-3 and TRBJ2-7, with a weak D call TRBD1 (5 bases). Per the germline V gene, CDR1 is LGHNA and CDR2 is YSLEER. CDR3 length: 15 amino acids. Trimming stripped 5 bases from V and 1 base from J, with 15 bases between. CDR3 region: CASSSRPDSSYEQYF. In nucleotides, the CDR3 is TGCGCCAGCAGCTCTAGGCCCGACAGTTCCTACGAGCAGTACTTC.

This clonotype occurred a few times. J is TRBJ2-5 and V is TRBV6-2 or TRBV6-3; 10 bases agree with TRBD1. CDR3 length equals 16 residues. Trimming cost V 6 bases and J 2 bases; bases outside gene matches: 9. Germline CDR1 MNHEY, CDR2 SVGEGT. The CDR3 loop reads CASSHRDRGKQETQYF. The CDR3 DNA sequence: TGTGCCAGCAGCCACCGGGACAGGGGCAAACAAGAGACCCAGTACTTC.

This clonotype has a single count. The rearrangement joins TRBV3-1 to TRBJ2-5; 11 nucleotides agree with TRBD2. V dropped 3 bases and J dropped 11; count of bases not matched to a gene: 14. Germline CDR1 and CDR2: LGHDT and YNNKEL (reference sequence). This CDR3 contains 16 residues. The CDR3 reads CASSHDTSGRHNEQYF. CDR3 DNA: TGTGCCAGCAGCCACGATACTAGCGGGAGACACAATGAGCAGTACTTC.

The J gene is TRBJ1-1, the V gene TRBV12-3 or TRBV12-4; 7 bases fit TRBD1. V lost 8 bases to trimming and J lost 0 bases; unmatched junction nucleotides: 12. The CDR3 is made up of 16 amino acids. In nucleotides, the CDR3 is TGTGCCAGCGGTCTCGGGACAGACCAAGTGAACACTGAAGCTTTCTTT. This sequence encodes CASGLGTDQVNTEAFF.

The CDR3 spells CASSSWREGNEQYF. For the CDR3, the DNA is TGTGCCAGCAGTTCCTGGCGGGAGGGCAACGAGCAGTACTTC. The V and J genes are TRBV27 and TRBJ2-1, with 9 bases fitting TRBD2. TRBJ2-7 matches the DNA end more closely, so the J call is doubtful. Germline CDR1 MNHEY, CDR2 SMNVEV (reference sequence). The CDR3 totals 14 residues.

This clonotype was seen more than once but under ten times. The chain has TRBV12-3 or TRBV12-4 and TRBJ1-2; possibly TRBD1 for D (5 bases). The ends were cut back, 7 bases at V and 4 bases at J, with 16 bases in the middle. The length of the CDR3 is 14 residues. The CDR3 sequence: CASNALGDLYGYTF. As DNA, the CDR3 is TGTGCCAGCAACGCGCTGGGGGACCTCTATGGCTACACCTTC.

This clonotype was detected only a few times. This sequence joins TRBV20-1 and TRBJ2-1, with TRBD1 matching 7 bases. CDR3 length: 14 amino acids. V dropped 6 bases and J dropped 2; count of bases not matched to a gene: 7. Germline CDR1 is DFQATT and CDR2 is SNEGSKA (reference sequence). CDR3 in amino acids: CSATQGEAYNEQFF. In DNA form, the CDR3 reads TGCAGTGCCACCCAGGGGGAAGCCTACAATGAGCAGTTCTTC.

This clonotype was detected only a few times. V usage is TRBV7-8 and J usage is TRBJ1-2; 10 bases align to TRBD1. V lost 5 bases, J lost 2 bases, and 8 bases stayed unmatched. Germline V lookup: CDR1 SGHVS, CDR2 FQNEAQ. The CDR3 covers 16 residues. CDR3: CASSETGGAQNYGYTF. The CDR3 DNA is TGTGCCAGCAGCGAGACAGGGGGCGCACAAAACTATGGCTACACCTTC.

CDR3 nucleotides: TGCAGTGCCCTACTAGCGGGGGAGTCCTACGAGCAGTACTTC. As protein: CSALLAGESYEQYF. The chain uses TRBV20-1 and TRBJ2-7, with 11 bases aligning to TRBD2. V dropped 6 bases and J dropped 1; count of bases not matched to a gene: 5. The CDR3 is 14 residues long. The V gene's germline CDR1 is DFQATT and CDR2 SNEGSKA (reference sequence).

This clonotype appeared a few times. The CDR3 spells CSADLRAGETEAFF. As DNA, the CDR3 is TGCAGTGCTGACTTGAGGGCAGGGGAGACTGAAGCTTTCTTT. This chain uses TRBV20-1 with TRBJ1-1, with D possibly TRBD1 on 6 matching bases. V was shortened by 5 bases and J by 5 bases, with 18 bases between the two germline ends. Looked up from germline, CDR1 is DFQATT and CDR2 is SNEGSKA (reference sequence). CDR3 length: 14 residues.

This rearrangement joins TRBV12-3 or TRBV12-4 to TRBJ2-5; D perhaps matches TRBD2 (5 bases). Trimming took off 6 bases at V and 5 bases at J, with 19 bases between the two ends. This CDR3 region has 15 residues. This CDR3 reads CASRTGLTPAETQYF. The CDR3 bases are TGTGCCAGCAGGACTGGACTCACCCCTGCGGAGACCCAGTACTTC.

This clonotype was observed once. V and J are TRBV20-1 and TRBJ2-1; D is uncertain. Near its end, the DNA agrees better with TRBJ2-7, so the J call may be wrong. Germline V gives CDR1 DFQATT, CDR2 SNEGSKA (reference sequence). This CDR3 is 12 amino acids long. This chain's CDR3 is CSARNLAYEQYF. CDR3 DNA: TGCAGTGCTAGGAACCTAGCCTACGAGCAGTACTTC.

This chain joins TRBV5-6 and TRBJ2-3; D assignment may be TRBD1 or TRBD2 (5 bases each). CDR3 size: 15 residues. CDR1 SGHDT and CDR2 YYEEEE come from the germline V gene. Between the trimmed V and J ends, which lost 4 bases and 1 base, there was a span of 13 bases. The CDR3 coding sequence is TGTGCCAGCAGCCGACTGGGGGACCGCACAGATACGCAGTATTTT. This translates into CASSRLGDRTDTQYF. Full variable domain (missing parts from reference TRBV5-6 and TRBJ2-3): DAGVTQSPTHLIKTRGQQVTLRCSPKSGHDTVSWYQQALGQGPQFIFQYYEEEERQRGNFPDRFSGHQFPNYSSELNVNALLLGDSALYLCASSRLGDRTDTQYFGPGTRLTVL.

This clonotype showed up just a few times. The rearrangement links TRBV28 to TRBJ1-5; 7 bases match TRBD1. The J segment lost 4 bases and the V segment lost 6 bases, leaving 6 bases of the junction unmatched. The CDR3 runs 14 residues. Germline loops: CDR1 MDHEN, CDR2 SYDVKM. The CDR3 loop reads CASRAGTANQPQHF. CDR3 nucleotides: TGTGCCAGCAGGGCGGGGACAGCGAATCAGCCCCAGCATTTT.

This rearrangement joins TRBV14 to TRBJ2-5, with D tentatively TRBD1 (5 bases). Trimming took off 2 bases at V and 2 bases at J, with 15 bases between the two ends. Germline V CDR1 and CDR2: SGHDN, FVKESK. The CDR3 has 16 residues. CDR3 in amino acids: CASSQSRVQFQETQYF. CDR3 sequence (DNA): TGTGCCAGCAGCCAAAGCAGGGTCCAATTTCAAGAGACCCAGTACTTC.

This clonotype was counted a single time. One junction end does not reproduce the germline sequence, and a read error may be involved. This chain joins TRBV7-2 and TRBJ2-5; tentatively, D is TRBD1 (6 bases). Germline assignment: CDR1 SGHTA and CDR2 FQGNSA. CDR3 length: 15 amino acids. The CDR3 DNA is TGTGCCAGCAGCCCACAGGGTCTTAAGGAAGAGACCCGGTACTTC. As protein: CASSPQGLKEETRYF. The full variable domain, completed using reference TRBV7-2 and TRBJ2-5, is GAGVSQSPSNKVTEKGKDVELRCDPISGHTALYWYRQSLGQGLEFLIYFQGNSAPDKSGLPSDRFSAERTGGSVSTLTIQRTQQEDSAVYLCASSPQGLKEETRYFGPGTRLLVL.

This clonotype was recorded a few times. V is TRBV20-1 and J is TRBJ2-3, with 7 positions matching TRBD2. The CDR3 is made up of 13 amino acids. CDR1 DFQATT and CDR2 SNEGSKA come from the germline V gene (reference sequence). The junction had 4 bases not matched to a gene; V was cut back by 2 bases and J by 5 bases. CDR3 region: CSARREEGDTQYF. Written as DNA, the CDR3 is TGCAGTGCTAGACGGGAGGAGGGAGATACGCAGTATTTT.